The T cell receptor beta chain under discussion was sequenced for a study of cytomegalovirus exposure and HLA in healthy donors. Notes on the study in general: Through in vitro validation, a few CMV-associated chains were shown to be specific for CMV antigens. Despite most TCR sequences being rare, some public TCRs occurred in many donors. Within the approximately 130 validation repertoires, first-cohort TCR clusters tended to co-occur, according to a later analysis. Cytomegalovirus association was assigned to approximately 180 TCR beta chains.

V lost 0 bases to trimming and J lost 7 bases; unmatched junction nucleotides: 5. Germline V gives CDR1 MNHEY, CDR2 SMNVEV (reference sequence). CDR3 length: 15 amino acids. With respect to this clone: The antigen remains unidentified.

Method: immunoSEQ multiplex PCR; TCRdb's copy keeps in-frame clones and lacks some. Of some 110,000 clones in the sample, around 86% were seen once. The sequence came from a man younger than 35 in good health and CMV-seronegative. The chain combines TRBV27 with TRBJ1-4; TRBD1 aligns across 7 bases. The sequenced material came from PBMCs. This chain's CDR3 is CASSLSQGVGEKLFF. In DNA, the CDR3 is TGTGCCAGCAGTTTATCGCAGGGGGTTGGTGAAAAACTGTTTTTT.